This T cell receptor (beta chain) appears in the sequencing data of a study of shared clonotypes between healthy human individuals (dated by TCRdb to about 2020). Study-level background: Three men and two women, aged 18 to 49 years, made up the cohort. For each donor, CD4 naive and CD4 memory were each run on three plates, CD8 naive on two plates, and CD8 memory on one plate. To estimate repertoire size and how much clonotype sharing occurs between individuals, the study deeply sequenced the blood TCR repertoires of roughly 5 healthy adults. To increase sequencing depth and limit assay-specific biases, TCR repertoire library preparation and sequencing were carried out by different laboratories using diverse techniques. Each donor's leukapheresis produced roughly between about 0.85 and 10 billion PBMCs.

General conclusions and limits of the study: Compared with non-shared clonotypes, the clonotypes found in all four sorted-subset donors had higher generation probabilities. The small number of donors limited the genetic and exposure-history diversity represented. Sampling was restricted to blood, and TCR repertoires in tissue are likely to differ from TCR repertoires in blood. Larger estimated clonotype richness was generally found for naive subsets than for memory subsets. Based on pairwise subsampling, the degree of clonotype sharing among donors was expected to be affected by sequencing depth. About 5% of naive CD4, 3% to 3.5% of naive CD8, about 2.5% of memory CD4, and around 0.4% of memory CD8 clonotypes were shared across four donors. Incomplete sequencing was indicated by rarefaction of sorted-subset datasets, despite the large sequencing depth.

The donors were healthy, HIV-negative adults who had no recently reported acute infections or vaccinations. Only Caucasian adults living in Nashville, Tennessee, USA were represented among the donors. CD4+ T cells were enriched by magnetic negative selection, after which naive cells were positively selected on CD45RA and the negative fraction was taken as the memory subset. After blood collection by leukapheresis, PBMCs were isolated using Ficoll-Histopaque density gradient centrifugation and then cryopreserved in the vapor phase of liquid nitrogen. Analytical flow cytometry was used to check the purity and quantity of each magnetically sorted T cell population. From each sorted fraction, genomic DNA was isolated and quantified by UV absorbance on a Nanodrop 2000c. With regard to this clone: Its antigen specificity is not known. No clone much larger than this one lies a single base away; base qualities are absent.

The CDR3 runs 15 residues from the cysteine to the phenylalanine. Only the CDR3 portion is preserved as DNA: 45 bases, with reading frame beginning at the first base. From a lookup of the germline V gene, CDR1 and CDR2 are KGHSH and LQKENI. V is pared back by 3 bases and J by 11 bases, with 23 bases lying between the germline termini. Using the deep immunoSEQ assay, TCR CDR3 regions were amplified from genomic DNA by multiplex PCR. For each cell subset, the extracted genomic DNA was distributed evenly across all wells of several immunoSEQ 96-well plates, and each plate served as one replicate. For sorted subsets, about 210 ng of genomic DNA, equivalent to 25,000 to 35,000 T cell genomes, went into each replicate PCR. Purified libraries were measured with a Qubit 3.0 fluorometer, size-checked on a Bioanalyzer 2100, and measured again with the KAPA Library Quantification kit. Every immunoSEQ 96-well plate was sequenced on a separate single-read 150-cycle Illumina NextSeq 550 flow cell. As for the authors' bioinformatics: The immunoSEQ output contained only junctional sequences without quality scores, so filtering could not match that applied to full-length reads. Sequences were annotated with PyIR, a Python wrapper for IgBLAST v1.9, using IMGT germline references to assign V/J genes and CDR3. Reads were removed for weak V/J assignments (E-value above 1e-6), missing CDR3, stop codons, out-of-frame junctions, or ambiguous translated residues. V3J clonotypes were defined as sequences sharing the same inferred V gene, J gene, and CDR3 amino acid sequence. Percentage overlap between repertoires was computed as shared unique clonotypes divided by the size of the smaller repertoire. Richness of each repertoire was evaluated using RTK rarefaction, the Chao1 estimator, and Recon v2.1 estimates of unobserved clonotypes. Generation probabilities were computed with OLGA for all TCRbeta clonotypes obtained by the gDNA method from several donors. TCRdb holds this immuneACCESS table with in-frame rearrangements only. Some clones are missing; in checked studies, unresolved V genes explain under half, and the rest has no known cause. From that table come the V and J calls and clone size; the DNA was used to work out D and trimming. A total of roughly 1,000,000 clones appear in this sample, 78% of them only once. Of the sample, under 0.6% is held by the ten largest clones.

This receptor was taken from a man aged 18 to 30 in good health. Some clones in this sample may be carry-over from other donors' samples. The chain is assembled from TRBV18 and TRBJ2-7, with the D gene too uncertain to name. The sequencing input was memory CD4+ T cells from PBMCs. The sample's cell subset or site label, in plain terms: CD45RA-negative fraction. The CDR3 has the sequence CASSPTAGEYSAEYF. The DNA sequence is TGTGCCAGCTCACCCACCGCAGGAGAATATAGTGCTGAGTACTTC.